This T cell receptor (beta chain) comes out of a study of molecular identifiers for immune sequencing clone quantification. CD8+CD4-CCR7+CD45RA+ sorting gave the naive CD8 T cells. CDR1 SNHLY and CDR2 FYNNEI come from the germline V gene. This CDR3 spans 14 amino acids. Trimming cost V 3 bases and J 3 bases, with 11 bases left between them. TCRdb ran MiXCR on the PCR reads and lists one entry per CDR3 protein. This sample carries about 320,000 distinct CDR3 sequences, around 21% of them seen once, and the ten largest clones take roughly 0.86%. General study findings and limits: Clones above 20 RNA copies contained over 99% of effector molecules and under 1% of naive molecules.

This clonotype came up once. Its specificity is not known. A much larger clone differs by one base, so this may be a read error. The CDR3 does not close with the conserved phenylalanine or tryptophan, likely indicating a read error. This TCR derives from a human donor in good health. Some libraries in this study had Jurkat cell RNA spiked in. The chain uses TRBV2 and TRBJ1-2; possibly TRBD1 for D (6 bases). Source material: naive CD8+ T cells from blood, with Jurkat cell RNA spiked in. The subset was: FACS-sorted CD8+CD4-CCR7+CD45RA+ naive T cells. DNA of the CDR3: TGTGCCAGCAGTGAGTCAGGGGAGGACTATGGCTACACCTAC. This encodes CASSESGEDYGYTY.